This T cell receptor beta chain was observed in a study of response to subunit inactivated influenza vaccine. This clonotype showed up just a few times. Germline CDR1 is SGHAT and CDR2 is FQNNGV. The CDR3 is made up of 16 amino acids. The V and J ends lost 6 bases and 13 bases respectively, with 28 bases between them. A single record per CDR3 protein comes from TCRdb applying MiXCR to the RT-PCR reads. The sample carries about 570,000 distinct CDR3 sequences, about 11% recorded once. These data were likewise used in another study, on T cells expressing NK-cell markers. That work adds: UMIs accompanied the 5'RACE template switching by which TCR beta cDNA was made. Repertoires of TCR beta were obtained from T cells sorted as CD3+CD56+NKG2C+, CD3+CD56+NKG2C- and CD3+CD56-NKG2C+. One of eight sequenced donors was HCMV-seronegative; the other seven were seropositive. Anti-gamma-delta TCR antibody use in several experiments restricted sorting to alpha-beta TCR T cells. The CD3+CD56-NKG2C+ fraction of a handful of donors was also led by these clonotypes.

The sequence derives from a man aged 50-60 years who received an inactivated influenza vaccine. The sample was PBMCs from blood, taken on the day of vaccination. The chain links TRBV11-2 to TRBJ2-4, with D maybe TRBD1 (5 bases). The CDR3 spells CASSSITGWEKTTQYF. CDR3 DNA sequence: TGTGCCAGCAGTTCCATCACAGGCTGGGAAAAAACAACCCAGTACTTC.